This T cell receptor beta chain was captured in a study of immune cell composition in non-small cell lung cancer. Frozen unsorted single-cell suspensions supplied the genomic DNA. As concerns this clone: Its specificity is unknown.

In germline, CDR1 is SNHLY, CDR2 FYNNEI. V lost 0 bases, J lost 0 bases, and 0 bases stayed unmatched. This CDR3 comprises 15 residues. Sequencing used immunoSEQ multiplex PCR; TCRdb keeps in-frame clones, though not all of them. The table shows about 15,000 clones, with about 69% occurring only once. Broader study findings: Approximately 79% of squamous and around 34% of adenocarcinoma cases had tumour-associated clones >0.5%. Lung squamous cell carcinoma tumours had significantly higher top 10 clone scores and productive clonality than lung adenocarcinoma. Tumour TCR-beta clonality was not significantly tied to smoking pack-years.

The receptor was derived from a human donor with non-small cell lung cancer. Sequences were obtained from lung tumor tissue. This sequence joins TRBV2 and TRBJ2-7, with TRBD2 matching over 9 bases. The CDR3 DNA reads as TGTGCCAGCAGTGAAGCTAGCGGGAGCTCCTACGAGCAGTACTTC. Its translation: CASSEASGSSYEQYF. The full variable domain, its missing parts supplied by reference TRBV2 and TRBJ2-7, is EPEVTQTPSHQVTQMGQEVILRCVPISNHLYFYWYRQILGQKVEFLVSFYNNEISEKSEIFDDQFSVERPDGSNFTLKIRSTKLEDSAMYFCASSEASGSSYEQYFGPGTRLTVT.